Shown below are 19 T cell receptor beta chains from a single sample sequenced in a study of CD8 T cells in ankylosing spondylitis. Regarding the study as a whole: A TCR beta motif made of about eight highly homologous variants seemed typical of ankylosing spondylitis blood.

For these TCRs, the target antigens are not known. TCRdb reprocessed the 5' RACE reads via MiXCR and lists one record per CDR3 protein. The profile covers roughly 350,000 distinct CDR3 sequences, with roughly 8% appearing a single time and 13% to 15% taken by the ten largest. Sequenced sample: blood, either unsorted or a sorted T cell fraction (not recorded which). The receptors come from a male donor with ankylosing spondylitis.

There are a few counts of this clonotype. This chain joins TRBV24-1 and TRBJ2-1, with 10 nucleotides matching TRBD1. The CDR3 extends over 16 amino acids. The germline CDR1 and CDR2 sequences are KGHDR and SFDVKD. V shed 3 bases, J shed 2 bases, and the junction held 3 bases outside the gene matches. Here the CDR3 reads CATSDAGQGAYNEQFF. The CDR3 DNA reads TGTGCCACCAGTGATGCCGGACAGGGGGCCTACAATGAGCAGTTCTTC.

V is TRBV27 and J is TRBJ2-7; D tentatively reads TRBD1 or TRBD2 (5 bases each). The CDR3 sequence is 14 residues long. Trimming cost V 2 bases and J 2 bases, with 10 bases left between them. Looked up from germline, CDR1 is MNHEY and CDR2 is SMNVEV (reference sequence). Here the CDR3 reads CASSLIRDAYEQYF. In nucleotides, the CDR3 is TGTGCCAGCAGTTTAATACGGGACGCCTACGAGCAGTACTTC.

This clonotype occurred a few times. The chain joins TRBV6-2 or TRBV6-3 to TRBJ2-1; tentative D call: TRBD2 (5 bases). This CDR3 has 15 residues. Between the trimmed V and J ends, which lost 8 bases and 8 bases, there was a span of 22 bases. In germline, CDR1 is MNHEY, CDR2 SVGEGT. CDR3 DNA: TGTGCCAGCCAAACGATTCAGAGGGCGCCCGATGAGCAGTTCTTC. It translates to CASQTIQRAPDEQFF.

CDR3 bases: TGTGCCAGTAGTATCCAGGGGAGGTCCTACGAGCAGTACTTC. Protein product: CASSIQGRSYEQYF. V usage is TRBV19 and J usage is TRBJ2-7; D possibly uses TRBD1 or TRBD2 (6 bases each). CDR3 size: 14 residues. Germline CDR1 reads LNHDA; CDR2 reads SQIVND (reference sequence). V lost 3 bases and J 1 base, leaving 10 bases between the germline ends.

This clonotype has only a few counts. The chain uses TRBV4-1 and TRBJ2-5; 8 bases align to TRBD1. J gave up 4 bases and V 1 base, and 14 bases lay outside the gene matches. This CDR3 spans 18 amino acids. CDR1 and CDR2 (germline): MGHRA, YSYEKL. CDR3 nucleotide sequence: TGCGCCAGCAGCCAAGCTTCGCCTACGGACAGGGCAAGAGAGACCCAGTACTTC. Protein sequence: CASSQASPTDRARETQYF.

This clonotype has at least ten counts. The CDR3 region is CASSQDPGLAGTVDEQFF. DNA for the CDR3: TGTGCCAGCAGCCAAGATCCCGGACTAGCGGGGACTGTCGATGAGCAGTTCTTC. The gene calls are TRBV4-2 and TRBJ2-1; TRBD2 matches at 12 bases. Per germline, CDR1 LGHNA and CDR2 YNFKEQ. The CDR3 sequence is 18 residues long. V lost 0 bases and J lost 8; bases outside the gene matches: 11.

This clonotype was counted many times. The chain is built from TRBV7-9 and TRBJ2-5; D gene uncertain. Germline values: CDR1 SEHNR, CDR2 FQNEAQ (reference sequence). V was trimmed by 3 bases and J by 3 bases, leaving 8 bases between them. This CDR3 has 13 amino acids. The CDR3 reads CASSFKREETQYF. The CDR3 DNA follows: TGTGCCAGCAGCTTCAAGCGCGAAGAGACCCAGTACTTC.

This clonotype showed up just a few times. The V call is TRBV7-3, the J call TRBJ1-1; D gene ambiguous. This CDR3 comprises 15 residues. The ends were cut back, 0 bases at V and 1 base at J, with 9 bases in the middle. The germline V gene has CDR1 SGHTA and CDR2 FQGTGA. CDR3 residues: CASSLTALGNTEAFF. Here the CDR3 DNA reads TGTGCCAGCAGCTTAACAGCACTGGGGAACACTGAAGCTTTCTTT.

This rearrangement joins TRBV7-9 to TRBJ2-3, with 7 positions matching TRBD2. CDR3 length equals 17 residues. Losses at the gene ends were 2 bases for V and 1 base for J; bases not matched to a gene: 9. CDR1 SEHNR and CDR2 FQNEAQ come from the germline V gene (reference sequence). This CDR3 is CASSLQVMLAGTDTQYF. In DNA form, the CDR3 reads TGTGCCAGCAGCTTACAAGTCATGCTAGCGGGCACAGATACGCAGTATTTT.

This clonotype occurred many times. The CDR3 protein is CASPVGTEAFF. The CDR3 coding sequence is TGTGCCAGCCCGGTGGGCACTGAAGCTTTCTTT. The V call is TRBV7-9, the J call TRBJ1-1; D is ambiguous. The CDR3 spans 11 residues. V lost 8 bases and J lost 4, with 8 bases in between. Germline V gives CDR1 SEHNR, CDR2 FQNEAQ (reference sequence).

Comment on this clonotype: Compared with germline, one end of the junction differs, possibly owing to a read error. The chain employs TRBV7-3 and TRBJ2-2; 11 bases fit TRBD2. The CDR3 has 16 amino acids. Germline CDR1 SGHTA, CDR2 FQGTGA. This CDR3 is CASSQTSGANAGELFF. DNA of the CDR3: TGTGCCAGCAGCCAGACTAGCGGGGCGAACGCCGGGGAGCTGTTTTTT. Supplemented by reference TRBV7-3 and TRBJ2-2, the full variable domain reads GAGVSQTPSNKVTEKGKYVELRCDPISGHTALYWYRQSLGQGPEFLIYFQGTGAADDSGLPNDRFFAVRPEGSVSTLKIQRTERGDSAVYLCASSQTSGANAGELFFGEGSRLTVL.

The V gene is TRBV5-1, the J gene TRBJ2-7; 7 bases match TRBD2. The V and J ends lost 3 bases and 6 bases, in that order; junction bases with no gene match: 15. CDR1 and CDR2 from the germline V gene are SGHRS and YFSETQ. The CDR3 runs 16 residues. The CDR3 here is CASSSLVGGSLSEQYF. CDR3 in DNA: TGCGCCAGCAGCTCTTTGGTCGGCGGGAGTCTTAGCGAGCAGTACTTC. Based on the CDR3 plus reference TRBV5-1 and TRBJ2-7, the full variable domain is KAGVTQTPRYLIKTRGQQVTLSCSPISGHRSVSWYQQTPGQGLQFLFEYFSETQRNKGNFPGRFSGRQFSNSRSEMNVSTLELGDSALYLCASSSLVGGSLSEQYFGPGTRLTVT.

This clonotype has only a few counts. DNA for the CDR3: TGTGCCAGCAGCGGTAGCGGGGCGTCTAGCACAGATACGCAGTATTTT. Residues: CASSGSGASSTDTQYF. This sequence joins TRBV9 and TRBJ2-3, with 8 bases matching TRBD2. V was pared by 3 bases and J by 0 bases, with 6 bases of the junction left unmatched. Germline values: CDR1 SGDLS, CDR2 YYNGEE. This CDR3 has 16 residues.

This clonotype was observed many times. The CDR3: CASSTRLAGVDTQYF. The CDR3 bases are TGTGCCAGCAGCACACGACTAGCGGGAGTGGATACGCAGTATTTT. This chain uses TRBV11-1 with TRBJ2-3, with 12 nucleotides matching TRBD2. CDR3 length: 15 residues. The germline V gene has CDR1 SGHAT and CDR2 FQDESV (reference sequence). V trimming: 5 bases; J trimming: 6 bases; junction bases outside the gene matches: 6.

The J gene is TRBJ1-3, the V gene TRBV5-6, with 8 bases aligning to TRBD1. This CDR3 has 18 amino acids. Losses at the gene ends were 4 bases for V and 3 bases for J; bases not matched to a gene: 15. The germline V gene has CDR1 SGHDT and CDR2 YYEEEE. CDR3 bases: TGTGCCAGCAGCCCGTCCGCAGGGGGCCCGGCTCTTGGAAACACCATATATTTT. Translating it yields CASSPSAGGPALGNTIYF. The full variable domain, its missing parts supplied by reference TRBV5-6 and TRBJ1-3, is DAGVTQSPTHLIKTRGQQVTLRCSPKSGHDTVSWYQQALGQGPQFIFQYYEEEERQRGNFPDRFSGHQFPNYSSELNVNALLLGDSALYLCASSPSAGGPALGNTIYFGEGSWLTVV.

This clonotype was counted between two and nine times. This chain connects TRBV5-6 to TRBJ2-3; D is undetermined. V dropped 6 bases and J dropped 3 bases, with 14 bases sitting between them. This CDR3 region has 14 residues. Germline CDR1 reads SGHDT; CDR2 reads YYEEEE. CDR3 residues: CASNPDLSTDTQYF. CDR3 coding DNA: TGTGCCAGCAACCCGGACCTTTCTACAGATACGCAGTATTTT.

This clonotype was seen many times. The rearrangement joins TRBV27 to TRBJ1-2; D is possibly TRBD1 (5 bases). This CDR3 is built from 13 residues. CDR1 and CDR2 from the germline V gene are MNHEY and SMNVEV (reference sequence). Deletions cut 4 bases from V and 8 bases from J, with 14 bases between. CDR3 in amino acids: CASSSRDPWGYTF. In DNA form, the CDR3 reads TGTGCCAGCAGTTCCCGGGACCCGTGGGGCTACACCTTC.

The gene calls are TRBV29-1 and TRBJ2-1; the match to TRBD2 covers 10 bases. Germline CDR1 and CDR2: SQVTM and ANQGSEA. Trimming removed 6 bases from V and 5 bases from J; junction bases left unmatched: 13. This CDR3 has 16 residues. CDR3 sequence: CSVISGLAASNNEQFF. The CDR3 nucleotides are TGCAGCGTAATCTCCGGACTAGCGGCTTCGAACAATGAGCAGTTCTTC.

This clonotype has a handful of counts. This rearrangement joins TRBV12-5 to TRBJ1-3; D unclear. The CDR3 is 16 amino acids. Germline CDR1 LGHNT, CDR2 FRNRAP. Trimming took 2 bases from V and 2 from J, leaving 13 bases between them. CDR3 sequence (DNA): TGTGCTAGTGGTTTGATTGTGACGAGGCCTGGAAACACCATATATTTT. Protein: CASGLIVTRPGNTIYF. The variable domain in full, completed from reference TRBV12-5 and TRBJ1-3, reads DARVTQTPRHKVTEMGQEVTMRCQPILGHNTVFWYRQTMMQGLELLAYFRNRAPLDDSGMPKDRFSAEMPDATLATLKIQPSEPRDSAVYFCASGLIVTRPGNTIYFGEGSWLTVV.